These 17 T cell receptor beta chains were sequenced from one sample in a study of blood T cells in healthy people across ages. A sample-barcoded 5' primer and a J-beta primer mix were used in a second PCR of roughly 6 to 11 cycles. TCRdb re-called the 5' RACE reads with MiXCR, one entry per CDR3 protein. The sample holds 1.5 million to 2 million distinct CDR3 sequences, less than 50% seen once. The sample consisted of blood. Receptor source: a woman between 40 and 55 years old in good health.

V is TRBV5-1 and J is TRBJ2-1, with D hard to call. The V gene's germline CDR1 is SGHRS and CDR2 YFSETQ. This CDR3 comprises 13 residues. Trimming cost V 7 bases and J 4 bases, with 12 bases left between them. The CDR3 bases are TGCGCCAGCCAGATCGCAGGTTACAATGAGCAGTTCTTC. Residues: CASQIAGYNEQFF.

The rearrangement uses TRBV6-1 and TRBJ2-7, with TRBD1 as a possible D gene (5 bases). The germline CDR1 and CDR2 sequences are MNHNS and SASEGT. The CDR3 has 14 amino acids. V was cut by 7 bases and J by 0 bases, with 13 bases left in between. As DNA, the CDR3 is TGTGCCAGCATGAAGGGGCTAAACTCCTACGAGCAGTACTTC. It encodes CASMKGLNSYEQYF.

This clonotype was counted once. V gene TRBV27 combines with J gene TRBJ1-5; the match to TRBD1 covers 9 bases. With 1 base clipped from V and 6 bases from J, the junction kept 7 bases outside the gene matches. This CDR3 has 16 residues. Germline assignment: CDR1 MNHEY and CDR2 SMNVEV (reference sequence). CDR3 sequence (DNA): TGTGCCAGCAGTTTATTCCCGGACAGGGGTAGTCAGCCCCAGCATTTT. Translation gives CASSLFPDRGSQPQHF.

V usage is TRBV7-9 and J usage is TRBJ2-7, with TRBD1 identical over 7 bases. CDR1 and CDR2 (germline): SEHNR, FQNEAQ (reference sequence). J gave up 7 bases and V 5 bases, and 11 bases lay outside the gene matches. The CDR3 totals 14 residues. CDR3 nucleotide sequence: TGTGCCAGCAGCGGGACGACAGGGATTAGGGAGCAGTACTTC. Residues: CASSGTTGIREQYF.

This sequence joins TRBV20-1 and TRBJ2-5, with 8 bases lining up with TRBD1. This CDR3 spans 15 amino acids. Losses at the gene ends were 1 base for V and 4 bases for J; bases not matched to a gene: 8. Looked up from germline, CDR1 is DFQATT and CDR2 is SNEGSKA (reference sequence). CDR3 DNA sequence: TGCAGTGCTAGAGCATACAGGGGGACGGGAGAGACCCAGTACTTC. Its protein is CSARAYRGTGETQYF.

This sequence joins TRBV9 and TRBJ1-2; no firm D call. V was cut by 1 base and J by 2 bases, with 9 bases left in between. Looked up from germline, CDR1 is SGDLS and CDR2 is YYNGEE. This CDR3 contains 14 residues. The CDR3 nucleotides read TGTGCCAGCAGCGTATTGACTGCGAACTATGGCTACACCTTC. Encoded protein: CASSVLTANYGYTF.

In its sample, this clonotype was seen many times. V and J are TRBV27 and TRBJ1-2; 7 bases are a match to TRBD1. Germline V CDR1 and CDR2: MNHEY, SMNVEV (reference sequence). This CDR3 has 13 residues. Trimming took 6 bases from V and 7 from J; bases not matched to a gene: 8. CDR3 bases: TGTGCCAGCAGCCCCGACAGGGTGGTTGGCTACACCTTC. As protein: CASSPDRVVGYTF.

The chain has TRBV15 and TRBJ1-2; 8 nucleotides match TRBD1. J gave up 4 bases and V 1 base, and 5 bases lay outside the gene matches. The CDR3 consists of 15 residues. CDR1 is LNHNV, CDR2 YYDKDF, per germline (reference sequence). For the CDR3, the DNA is TGTGCCACCAGCAGAGCCAGCGACAGGGGCTATGGCTACACCTTC. Its translation: CATSRASDRGYGYTF.

This chain connects TRBV19 to TRBJ2-7, with no clear D. The J call may be wrong; the DNA end is better matched by TRBJ2-5. The V gene's germline CDR1 is LNHDA and CDR2 SQIVND (reference sequence). The CDR3 length is 13 residues. The CDR3 DNA reads TGTGCCAGCGGATGGGCGGAGAGAGAGACCCAGTACTTC. It specifies CASGWAERETQYF.

Here the CDR3 DNA reads TGCAGTGCTAGAGACCGGCAGCGGCTAATTGCCTCCTACGAGCAGTACTTC. Amino acids: CSARDRQRLIASYEQYF. The chain employs TRBV20-1 and TRBJ2-7; possibly TRBD2 for D (5 bases). The germline V gene encodes CDR1 DFQATT and CDR2 SNEGSKA (reference sequence). Trimming removed 0 bases at V and 0 bases at J, with 18 bases between. This CDR3 has 17 amino acids.

V usage is TRBV7-9 and J usage is TRBJ2-5; D perhaps matches TRBD2 (5 bases). The J call may not be correct, given that the DNA end is closer to TRBJ2-7. This CDR3 has 14 residues. Germline CDR1 and CDR2: SEHNR and FQNEAQ (reference sequence). CDR3 amino acids: CASRDGGLGDEQYF. CDR3 bases: TGTGCCAGCAGGGACGGAGGACTCGGGGACGAGCAGTACTTC.

The CDR3 protein is CASWQGQGQNSPLHF. CDR3 bases: TGTGCCAGCTGGCAAGGACAGGGGCAGAATTCACCCCTCCACTTT. The rearrangement joins TRBV6-5 to TRBJ1-6; 9 bases map to TRBD1. The CDR3 runs to 15 residues. Germline V CDR1 and CDR2: MNHEY, SVGAGI. The J segment lost 7 bases and the V segment lost 8 bases, leaving 9 bases of the junction unmatched.

The V call is TRBV20-1, the J call TRBJ2-3, with D possibly matching TRBD2 (5 bases). The CDR3 extends over 13 amino acids. Germline CDR1 DFQATT, CDR2 SNEGSKA (reference sequence). V was clipped by 3 bases and J by 6 bases, with 13 bases between them. CDR3 DNA sequence: TGCAGTGCTAGGGAGTTAGCGTCGGATACGCAGTATTTT. Protein: CSARELASDTQYF.

Of note for this clonotype: The germline gene is not matched at one end of the junction; a read error may be the cause. This chain links TRBV5-6 with TRBJ2-5, with D unclear. Germline CDR1 is SGHDT and CDR2 is YYEEEE. The CDR3 is made up of 13 amino acids. CDR3 bases: TGTGCCAGCAGTATTCTAGGTGGAGAGGCCCAGTACTTC. This sequence encodes CASSILGGEAQYF.

This clonotype was recorded a few times. The rearrangement links TRBV9 to TRBJ1-6; 7 bases agree with TRBD1. Germline CDR1 reads SGDLS; CDR2 reads YYNGEE. With V trimmed by 3 bases and J by 6 bases, 9 bases remained unmatched. This CDR3 is built from 16 residues. The CDR3 nucleotides are TGTGCCAGCAGCGGTCCGACAGGGCAAACTAATTCACCCCTCCACTTT. This gives the protein CASSGPTGQTNSPLHF.

CDR3 DNA sequence: TGCGCCAGCAGCTTAGCTACAGGGGTTCCTGAGCAGTTCTTC. Amino acid sequence: CASSLATGVPEQFF. The rearrangement joins TRBV5-1 to TRBJ2-1, with 7 bases identical to TRBD1. Germline lookup yields CDR1 SGHRS and CDR2 YFSETQ. The CDR3 runs to 14 residues. V shed 2 bases, J shed 9 bases, and the junction held 8 bases outside the gene matches.

Notes on this clonotype: A read error may account for a junction end that differs from germline. The chain links TRBV20-1 to TRBJ2-7; D is possibly TRBD2 (6 bases). Per the germline V gene, CDR1 is DFQATT and CDR2 is SNEGSKA (reference sequence). This CDR3 has 15 amino acids. In DNA, the CDR3 is TGCAGTGCTGGAGATCCCGGAGCGGGTTCCTACGAGCAGTACTTC. This codes for CSAGDPGAGSYEQYF.